This TCR beta chain was recovered during a study of blood T cell repertoires in COVID-19. Study-level background: Sites across the United States, Italy and Spain contributed samples from acute and convalescent COVID-19.

Participant age was about 18 to 100 years, and participants resided in roughly 25 US areas. Shortly before study entry, within 2 weeks, exposed participants had met a COVID-19 case. V was clipped by 4 bases and J by 10 bases, with 12 bases between them. The germline V gene encodes CDR1 SGHRS and CDR2 YFSETQ. The CDR3 is 13 residues long. Sequencing used immunoSEQ multiplex PCR; TCRdb keeps in-frame clones, though not all of them. The repertoire holds some 320,000 clones, with about 90% as singletons. This TCR was sampled from a woman between 45 and 65 years old who had been exposed to COVID-19. Input material: PBMCs or T cells enriched from blood (not recorded which). This chain uses TRBV5-1 with TRBJ1-6, with unresolved D. CDR3 nucleotides: TGCGCCAGCAGCAACGAGGGCTACTCACCCCTCCACTTT. Its protein is CASSNEGYSPLHF.